One and the same sample provided the 27 T cell receptor beta chains below, sequenced in a study of blood T cell repertoires in COVID-19. Data came from immunoSEQ multiplex PCR; TCRdb stores just in-frame clones and leaves some out. The sample yields 110,000 or so clones, approximately 90% seen once. Specimen: peripheral blood. Source of these receptors: a man between 65 and 80 years old with active or convalescent COVID-19.

CDR3 bases: TGTGCCTGGAGCACAGGGGAGGTTAGTGGCTACACCTTC. It translates to CAWSTGEVSGYTF. The J gene is TRBJ1-2, the V gene TRBV30; 7 bases fit TRBD1. Per the germline V gene, CDR1 is GTSNPN and CDR2 is SVGIG (reference sequence). The V gene end was trimmed by 3 bases and the J gene end by 7 bases; junction bases not matched to a gene: 8. CDR3 length equals 13 residues.

J is TRBJ2-1 and V is TRBV5-4; 15 bases align to TRBD2. Trimming took 4 bases from V and 8 from J; bases not matched to a gene: 7. CDR1 is SGHNT, CDR2 YYREEE, per germline (reference sequence). CDR3 length equals 16 residues. CDR3 protein: CASSQAWTSGRDEQFF. DNA of the CDR3: TGTGCCAGCAGCCAAGCTTGGACTAGCGGGAGGGATGAGCAGTTCTTC.

This clone has only one observation. The chain links TRBV4-1 to TRBJ1-1; D ambiguous. The CDR3 has 13 residues. V was pared by 3 bases and J by 4 bases, with 9 bases between. Germline V CDR1 and CDR2: MGHRA, YSYEKL. CDR3 protein: CASSQEASTEAFF. In DNA form, the CDR3 reads TGCGCCAGCAGCCAGGAGGCAAGCACTGAAGCTTTCTTT.

The chain employs TRBV18 and TRBJ2-3, with D hard to call. Germline CDR1 and CDR2: KGHSH and LQKENI. V was cut by 5 bases and J by 0 bases, with 6 bases left in between. The CDR3 runs 13 residues. The CDR3 DNA is TGTGCCAGCTCATTATTGAGCACAGATACGCAGTATTTT. This encodes CASSLLSTDTQYF.

Concerning this clone: Its ends do not fully match the called genes, so a read error is possible. J is TRBJ1-2 and V is TRBV2; TRBD1 might be the D (6 bases). The CDR3 is made up of 15 amino acids. Germline CDR1 and CDR2: SNHLY and FYNNEI. CDR3 bases: TGTGCCAGCAGTGAAGAAGGACAGCCCAACTATGGCTGCACCTTC. This encodes CASSEEGQPNYGCTF.

V is TRBV5-1 and J is TRBJ1-2, with TRBD1 matching 7 bases. Trimming at V came to 4 bases and at J to 3 bases, leaving 3 bases not matched to a gene. Germline V CDR1 and CDR2: SGHRS, YFSETQ. The CDR3 has 13 residues. CDR3 sequence (DNA): TGCGCCAGCAGCGTTGACAGGGACTATGGCTACACCTTC. It encodes CASSVDRDYGYTF. Together with reference TRBV5-1 and TRBJ1-2, the CDR3 gives the full variable domain: KAGVTQTPRYLIKTRGQQVTLSCSPISGHRSVSWYQQTPGQGLQFLFEYFSETQRNKGNFPGRFSGRQFSNSRSEMNVSTLELGDSALYLCASSVDRDYGYTFGSGTRLTVV.

The chain links TRBV28 to TRBJ2-1, with TRBD2 matching 9 bases. The V gene's germline CDR1 is MDHEN and CDR2 SYDVKM. J gave up 0 bases and V 2 bases, and 2 bases lay outside the gene matches. The CDR3 consists of 16 residues. CDR3 sequence: CASSLISGSSYNEQFF. The DNA of the CDR3 is TGTGCCAGCAGTTTAATTAGCGGGAGCTCCTACAATGAGCAGTTCTTC.

The gene calls are TRBV29-1 and TRBJ2-2; TRBD2 aligns across 12 bases. Germline V gives CDR1 SQVTM, CDR2 ANQGSEA. Trimming removed 3 bases from V and 6 bases from J; junction bases left unmatched: 8. This CDR3 contains 16 residues. CDR3 loop: CSVDPSGRAFPGELFF. In nucleotides, the CDR3 is TGCAGCGTTGACCCTAGCGGGAGGGCCTTCCCCGGGGAGCTGTTTTTT.

The CDR3 protein is CASRETGTGGTYEQYF. The DNA of the CDR3 is TGTGCCAGTAGAGAGACCGGGACAGGGGGAACCTACGAGCAGTACTTC. The chain has TRBV19 and TRBJ2-7; 11 nucleotides match TRBD1. Germline lookup yields CDR1 LNHDA and CDR2 SQIVND (reference sequence). Trimming at V came to 6 bases and at J to 2 bases, leaving 9 bases not matched to a gene. The CDR3 sequence is 16 residues long.

The rearrangement uses TRBV6-5 and TRBJ2-1, with 9 bases identical to TRBD1. V gave up 5 bases and J gave up 7 bases; unmatched junction bases: 6. The germline V gene has CDR1 MNHEY and CDR2 SVGAGI. The CDR3 length is 14 residues. CDR3 in amino acids: CASSRDRVRNEQFF. CDR3 DNA sequence: TGTGCCAGCAGTCGGGACAGGGTTCGTAATGAGCAGTTCTTC.

This clone has just one count. V and J are TRBV19 and TRBJ2-3; 7 nucleotides match TRBD1. The CDR3 has 16 residues. In germline, CDR1 is LNHDA, CDR2 SQIVND (reference sequence). The ends lost 4 bases at V and 2 bases at J; junction bases unmatched: 9. The CDR3 sequence is CASSTGQKTTTDTQYF. The CDR3 DNA is TGTGCCAGTAGTACGGGACAGAAAACCACCACAGATACGCAGTATTTT.

V and J are TRBV7-9 and TRBJ2-7; possible D gene TRBD1, 5 bases. Germline CDR1 is SEHNR and CDR2 is FQNEAQ (reference sequence). The CDR3 has 14 residues. V lost 0 bases, J lost 0 bases, and 6 bases lay in between. CDR3 nucleotides: TGTGCCAGCAGCTTAGCGGACATCTCCTACGAGCAGTACTTC. Protein: CASSLADISYEQYF.

The J gene is TRBJ1-1, the V gene TRBV29-1; TRBD1 aligns across 9 bases. V shed 6 bases, J shed 5 bases, and the junction held 10 bases outside the gene matches. CDR1 and CDR2 (germline): SQVTM, ANQGSEA. The CDR3 is 14 residues long. The CDR3 DNA sequence: TGCAGCGTCTCCCCAGGGACAGGGTGGACTGAAGCTTTCTTT. Its translation: CSVSPGTGWTEAFF.

This sequence joins TRBV25-1 and TRBJ2-5, with TRBD1 matching 8 bases. V was pared by 4 bases and J by 5 bases, with 6 bases of the junction left unmatched. Germline lookup yields CDR1 MGHDK and CDR2 SYGVNS. This CDR3 is built from 14 residues. The CDR3 loop is CASSGNRGWETQYF. DNA of the CDR3: TGTGCCAGCAGTGGTAACAGGGGGTGGGAGACCCAGTACTTC.

V usage is TRBV9 and J usage is TRBJ2-1, with 8 bases lining up with TRBD2. The CDR3 totals 17 residues. Germline V gene sequence: CDR1 SGDLS, CDR2 YYNGEE. V trimming: 6 bases; J trimming: 0 bases; junction bases outside the gene matches: 11. CDR3 nucleotides: TGTGCCAGCACCTTCGGGGCTAGCGGGCTCTCCTACAATGAGCAGTTCTTC. Its protein product is CASTFGASGLSYNEQFF.

The V gene is TRBV4-2, the J gene TRBJ1-1; D is unclear. Trimming removed 1 base from V and 4 bases from J, with 16 bases in between. This CDR3 contains 16 residues. Germline CDR1 is LGHNA and CDR2 is YNFKEQ. The CDR3 DNA is TGTGCCAGCAGCCAAGTTGTCGCCGGGAGCGGCACTGAAGCTTTCTTT. It is translated as CASSQVVAGSGTEAFF.

The CDR3 loop reads CASSTRDRGDNSPLHF. CDR3 bases: TGTGCCAGCAGTACGCGGGACAGGGGCGATAATTCACCCCTCCACTTT. J is TRBJ1-6 and V is TRBV28, with 10 bases fitting TRBD1. Germline V CDR1 and CDR2: MDHEN, SYDVKM. J gave up 5 bases and V 5 bases, and 6 bases lay outside the gene matches. The CDR3 contains 16 residues.

The chain recombines TRBV27 with TRBJ1-2; D is perhaps TRBD1 (6 bases). The CDR3 contains 15 residues. The V gene lost 5 bases and the J gene lost 4 bases, with 17 bases spanning the gap. Germline CDR1 reads MNHEY; CDR2 reads SMNVEV (reference sequence). The CDR3 reads CASSENRASLYGYTF. In nucleotides, the CDR3 is TGTGCCAGCAGTGAAAACAGGGCATCCCTCTATGGCTACACCTTC.

The chain carries TRBV11-2 and TRBJ1-3; D may be TRBD1 (5 bases). The V end was cut by 5 bases, the J end by 2 bases, with 10 bases between. This CDR3 contains 14 residues. The germline gives CDR1 SGHAT, CDR2 FQNNGV. The CDR3 protein is CASSNRRAGNTIYF. Here the CDR3 DNA reads TGTGCCAGCAGCAACCGCAGGGCTGGAAACACCATATATTTT.

This clone has just one count. The chain couples TRBV30 to TRBJ2-7, with TRBD1 as a possible D gene (6 bases). Trimming shortened V by 0 bases and J by 12 bases, and 12 bases separated the two germline ends. This CDR3 spans 11 amino acids. The V gene's germline CDR1 is GTSNPN and CDR2 SVGIG (reference sequence). The CDR3 DNA is TGTGCCTGGAGTGTTGGGGGCCATCTGTACTTC. This translates into CAWSVGGHLYF.

In this sample, this clone turned up a few times. The chain is built from TRBV7-3 and TRBJ2-7, with D possibly TRBD1 on 5 matching bases. CDR1 and CDR2 (germline): SGHTA, FQGTGA. This CDR3 contains 14 residues. Trimming took off 2 bases at V and 0 bases at J, with 8 bases between the two ends. The CDR3 DNA is TGTGCCAGCAGCTTACTAGACAGCTCCTACGAGCAGTACTTC. It specifies CASSLLDSSYEQYF.

This chain uses TRBV5-4 with TRBJ2-2; 9 nucleotides match TRBD2. The CDR3 covers 17 residues. Looked up from germline, CDR1 is SGHNT and CDR2 is YYREEE (reference sequence). V was clipped by 2 bases and J by 8 bases; unmatched bases: 13. The CDR3 coding sequence is TGTGCCAGCAGCTTTCGGTTAGCGGGAGTCTTGTCTGGGGAGCTGTTTTTT. It specifies CASSFRLAGVLSGELFF.

The V call is TRBV7-8, the J call TRBJ1-1; D is unresolved. The CDR3 runs 14 residues. CDR1 and CDR2 (germline): SGHVS, FQNEAQ. Trimming left V 6 bases short and J 4 bases short, with 15 bases between. The DNA of the CDR3 is TGTGCCAGCAGACTTTACGACGGACTCACTGAAGCTTTCTTT. It codes for CASRLYDGLTEAFF.

The gene calls are TRBV15 and TRBJ2-3; D might be TRBD1 (5 bases). Germline CDR1 is LNHNV and CDR2 is YYDKDF (reference sequence). Trimming removed 6 bases at V and 3 bases at J, with 19 bases between. This CDR3 is built from 16 residues. CDR3: CATSLGPSDGTDTQYF. In nucleotides, the CDR3 is TGTGCCACCAGTCTGGGGCCATCAGACGGTACAGATACGCAGTATTTT.

CDR3 bases: TGTGCCAGCTCACTCAGGACGACAGGGGCTGCAACTAATGAAAAACTGTTTTTT. Translated: CASSLRTTGAATNEKLFF. V and J are TRBV18 and TRBJ1-4; 8 bases map to TRBD1. The V and J ends lost 4 bases and 0 bases, in that order; junction bases with no gene match: 10. The germline CDR1 and CDR2 sequences are KGHSH and LQKENI. The CDR3 is 18 amino acids.

This chain joins TRBV7-2 and TRBJ2-7, with 15 bases aligning to TRBD2. With 1 base clipped from V and 5 bases from J, the junction kept 3 bases outside the gene matches. CDR1 and CDR2 from the germline V gene are SGHTA and FQGNSA. The CDR3 totals 16 residues. Here the CDR3 DNA reads TGTGCCAGCAGCTTAGATCGGACTAGCGGGAGGGACGAGCAGTACTTC. Translation gives CASSLDRTSGRDEQYF.

The V and J genes are TRBV7-2 and TRBJ2-5; 8 bases are shared with TRBD1. Unmatched junction bases numbered 24, after V lost 2 bases and J lost 10 bases. The CDR3 spans 19 residues. Germline V CDR1 and CDR2: SGHTA, FQGNSA. The CDR3 DNA reads as TGTGCCAGCAGCTTAACAACCCCGGGACAGGTGACCCGTGGTGAAGGCCAGTACTTC. Translated, it gives CASSLTTPGQVTRGEGQYF.